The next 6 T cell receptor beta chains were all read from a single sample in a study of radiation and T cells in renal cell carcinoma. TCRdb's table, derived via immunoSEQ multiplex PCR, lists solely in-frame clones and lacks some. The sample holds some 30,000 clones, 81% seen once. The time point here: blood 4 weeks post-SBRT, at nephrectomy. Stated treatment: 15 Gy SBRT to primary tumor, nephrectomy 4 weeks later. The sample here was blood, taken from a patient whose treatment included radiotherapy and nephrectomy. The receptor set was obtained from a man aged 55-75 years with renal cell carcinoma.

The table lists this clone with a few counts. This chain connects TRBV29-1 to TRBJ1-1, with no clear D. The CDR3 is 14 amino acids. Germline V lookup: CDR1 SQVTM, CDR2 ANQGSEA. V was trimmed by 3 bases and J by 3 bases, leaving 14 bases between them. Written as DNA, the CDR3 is TGCAGCGTTGATTCTATGCGGTACCACACTGAAGCTTTCTTT. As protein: CSVDSMRYHTEAFF. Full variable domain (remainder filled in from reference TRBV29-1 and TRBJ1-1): SAVISQKPSRDICQRGTSLTIQCQVDSQVTMMFWYRQQPGQSLTLIATANQGSEATYESGFVIDKFPISRPNLTFSTLTVSNMSPEDSSIYLCSVDSMRYHTEAFFGQGTRLTVV.

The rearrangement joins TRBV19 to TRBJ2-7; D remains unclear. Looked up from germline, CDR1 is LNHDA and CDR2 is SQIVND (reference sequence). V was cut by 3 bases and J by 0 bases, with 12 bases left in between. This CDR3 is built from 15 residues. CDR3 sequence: CASSMVEGLSYEQYF. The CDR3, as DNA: TGTGCCAGTAGTATGGTGGAAGGGCTCTCCTACGAGCAGTACTTC.

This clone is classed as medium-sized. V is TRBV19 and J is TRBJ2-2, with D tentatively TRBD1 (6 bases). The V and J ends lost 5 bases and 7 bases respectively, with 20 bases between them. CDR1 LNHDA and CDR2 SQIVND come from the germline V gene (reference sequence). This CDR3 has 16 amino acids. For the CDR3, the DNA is TGTGCCAGTAGTCAAACCGGGACAATCATAGGCGGGGAGCTGTTTTTT. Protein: CASSQTGTIIGGELFF.

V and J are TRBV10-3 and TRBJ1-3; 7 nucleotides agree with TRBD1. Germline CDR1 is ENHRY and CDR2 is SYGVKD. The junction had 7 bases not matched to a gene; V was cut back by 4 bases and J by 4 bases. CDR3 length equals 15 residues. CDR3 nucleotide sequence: TGTGCCATCAGTGCTCAGGGGGGCGAGGGAAACACCATATATTTT. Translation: CAISAQGGEGNTIYF.

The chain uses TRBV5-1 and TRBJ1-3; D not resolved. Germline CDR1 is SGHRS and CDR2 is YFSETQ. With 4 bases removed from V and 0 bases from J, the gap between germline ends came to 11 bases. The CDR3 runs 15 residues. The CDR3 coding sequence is TGCGCCAGCAGCCCCGGACTTCCCTCTGGAAACACCATATATTTT. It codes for CASSPGLPSGNTIYF.

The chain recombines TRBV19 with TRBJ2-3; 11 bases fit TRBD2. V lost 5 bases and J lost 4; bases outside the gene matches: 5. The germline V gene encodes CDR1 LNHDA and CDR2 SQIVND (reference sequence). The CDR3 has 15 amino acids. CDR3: CASSLASGRPDTQYF. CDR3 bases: TGTGCCAGTAGTCTAGCTAGCGGGAGGCCAGATACGCAGTATTTT.